These T cell receptor beta chains were read from a single sample in a study of shared clonotypes between healthy human individuals. The repertoire was sequenced with immunoSEQ multiplex PCR; TCRdb's copy has only in-frame clones and lacks some. The sample includes about 700,000 clones, roughly nine tenths of them seen just once. The sequenced sample was naive CD8+ T cells sorted from blood. All receptors come from a man aged 30 to 39 in good health. Both conserved end residues are part of each CDR3. D genes are given only for firm matches.

J: TRBJ2-1
V: TRBV28
D: -
CDR3: CASSLLGTAKKGVQNDNEQFF
DNA: TGTGCCAGCAGTTTACTTGGAACCGCTAAAAAGGGAGTCCAGAATGATAATGAGCAGTTCTTC

J: TRBJ2-5
V: TRBV14
D: -
CDR3: CASSQVTEGETQYF
DNA: TGTGCCAGCAGCCAAGTTACGGAGGGAGAGACCCAGTACTTC

J: TRBJ2-5
V: TRBV7-9
D: TRBD1
CDR3: CASSPRQGMKGTQYF
DNA: TGTGCCAGCAGCCCTCGACAGGGCATGAAGGGGACCCAGTACTTC

J: TRBJ2-7
V: TRBV29-1
D: -
CDR3: CSVVFQGYQQYF
DNA: TGCAGCGTTGTATTCCAAGGGTATCAGCAGTACTTC

J: TRBJ2-5
V: TRBV7-9
D: -
CDR3: CASSSNQKGTGETQYF
DNA: TGTGCCAGCAGCTCAAACCAAAAGGGGACCGGGGAGACCCAGTACTTC

J: TRBJ2-3
V: TRBV29-1
D: TRBD1
CDR3: CSVMGQGASTDTQYF
DNA: TGCAGCGTTATGGGACAGGGGGCCTCCACAGATACGCAGTATTTT

J: TRBJ2-7
V: TRBV27
D: -
CDR3: CASGSLGGSYEQYF
DNA: TGTGCCAGTGGCTCCCTCGGCGGCTCCTACGAGCAGTACTTC

J: TRBJ2-2
V: TRBV7-9
D: TRBD2
CDR3: CASSPGSSGGDTGELFF
DNA: TGTGCCAGCAGCCCCGGCTCTAGCGGGGGCGACACCGGGGAGCTGTTTTTT

J: TRBJ2-1
V: TRBV19
D: -
CDR3: CASSTRDEQFF
DNA: TGTGCCAGTAGTACCCGGGATGAGCAGTTCTTC

J: TRBJ1-4
V: TRBV2
D: TRBD1
CDR3: CASTTKQGGSNEKLFF
DNA: TGTGCCAGCACCACTAAACAGGGGGGTTCGAATGAAAAACTGTTTTTT

J: TRBJ1-4
V: TRBV5-4
D: -
CDR3: CASNDRSNEKLFF
DNA: TGTGCCAGCAATGACAGAAGTAATGAAAAACTGTTTTTT

J: TRBJ2-7
V: TRBV2
D: -
CDR3: CASSELATYEQYF
DNA: TGTGCCAGCAGTGAACTAGCGACCTACGAGCAGTACTTC

J: TRBJ1-2
V: TRBV6-5
D: TRBD1
CDR3: CASSYGGQDFYGYTF
DNA: TGTGCCAGCAGTTACGGAGGACAGGACTTCTATGGCTACACCTTC

J: TRBJ2-5
V: TRBV6-1
D: TRBD1
CDR3: CASRADRVILETQYF
DNA: TGTGCCAGCAGGGCGGACAGGGTTATTTTGGAGACCCAGTACTTC